Listed below are T cell receptor beta chains from one sample, sequenced in a study of cytomegalovirus exposure and HLA in healthy donors. Only in-frame clones appear in the TCRdb table, and some are missing; sequencing was by immunoSEQ multiplex PCR. Across 150,000 to 200,000 clones, the top ten clones capture 1.3% of the sample. The sequenced material came from PBMCs. These receptors came from an older woman in good health and CMV-seronegative. Both conserved end residues are part of each CDR3. D genes are given only for firm matches.

J,V,D,DNA,CDR3
TRBJ2-1,TRBV6-5,TRBD1,TGTGCCAGCGGGGACAGGTCCTACAATGAGCAGTTCTTC,CASGDRSYNEQFF
TRBJ2-2,TRBV6-5,NA,TGTGCCAGCAGTTACTCGAAATACAGCAACACCGGGGAGCTGTTTTTT,CASSYSKYSNTGELFF
TRBJ2-7,TRBV7-3,TRBD1,TGTGCCAGCAGCCCCCGACAGGGGGCTCCCTACGAGCAGTACTTC,CASSPRQGAPYEQYF
TRBJ2-7,TRBV21-1,NA,TGTGCCAGCAGCAAGCCCGGCCGACACTCCTACGAGCAGTACTTC,CASSKPGRHSYEQYF
TRBJ1-4,TRBV12-1,NA,TGTGCCAGCAGTTTCCGGCGCCTAGTTGCAACTAATGAAAAACTGTTTTTT,CASSFRRLVATNEKLFF
TRBJ2-5,TRBV30,NA,TGTGCCTGGGGGGTGAGAGGGTACCAAGAGACCCAGTACTTC,CAWGVRGYQETQYF
TRBJ2-1,TRBV18,NA,TGTGCCAGCTCACCTTATTCCAATGAGCAGTTCTTC,CASSPYSNEQFF
TRBJ2-4,TRBV4-1,NA,TGCGCCAGCAGCCAAGTGGGTAGGGGGACGCAGAACATTCAGTACTTC,CASSQVGRGTQNIQYF
TRBJ1-1,TRBV11-2,NA,TGTGCCAGCAGCCCCCGTTTGTACGGGGAAGCTTTCTTT,CASSPRLYGEAFF
TRBJ2-3,TRBV15,NA,TGTGCCTCCCGGCAGCGGAGCACAGATACGCAGTATTTT,CASRQRSTDTQYF
TRBJ1-4,TRBV5-4,TRBD1,TGTGCCAGCAGCTTCACAGGGGCTGAAAAACTGTTTTTT,CASSFTGAEKLFF
TRBJ2-1,TRBV6-5,TRBD1,TGTGCCAGCAGTTACTCGCCCCCCGACAGGGCTGGTGAGCAGTTCTTC,CASSYSPPDRAGEQFF
TRBJ1-1,TRBV5-1,NA,TGCGCCAGCAGCTTGGGGTCTGGCCCGAACACTGAAGCTTTCTTT,CASSLGSGPNTEAFF
TRBJ2-5,TRBV7-8,NA,TGTGCCAGCAGCTTAGTTACAATCCAAGAGACCCAGTACTTC,CASSLVTIQETQYF
TRBJ2-3,TRBV6-5,NA,TGTGCCAGCAGTTATTCGTTCCCAGGCGATACGCAGTATTTT,CASSYSFPGDTQYF
TRBJ1-5,TRBV4-3,NA,TGCGCCAGCAGCCAAGATCAGGTTATCGAGCCCCAGCATTTT,CASSQDQVIEPQHF
TRBJ2-4,TRBV20-1,NA,TGCAGTGCTTCGGACAACTACATTCAGTACTTC,CSASDNYIQYF
TRBJ1-4,TRBV6-5,NA,TGTGCCAGCAGTTACTCCATCGGGTCAACTAATGAAAAACTGTTTTTT,CASSYSIGSTNEKLFF
TRBJ2-7,TRBV4-1,NA,TGCGCCAGCAGCCAATCCCCATACGAGCAGTACTTC,CASSQSPYEQYF
TRBJ1-3,TRBV29-1,NA,TGCAGCGTCGACGAGGGGGTTGGAAACACCATATATTTT,CSVDEGVGNTIYF
TRBJ1-5,TRBV7-6,NA,TGTGCCAGCAGCCCCAACGCGGAGACCAATCAGCCCCAGCATTTT,CASSPNAETNQPQHF
TRBJ1-1,TRBV4-1,TRBD1,TGCGCCAGCAGCCCGTCCCCCCTGAACAGGGGCGCTGAAGCTTTCTTT,CASSPSPLNRGAEAFF
TRBJ2-1,TRBV7-3,TRBD2,TGTGCCAGCAGCTCGTCTCCGGGACTAGCGGGCTCCCCAGGGAATGAGCAGTTCTTC,CASSSSPGLAGSPGNEQFF
TRBJ2-1,TRBV30,NA,TGTGCCTGGGGGGACTCCAACAATGAGCAGTTCTTC,CAWGDSNNEQFF
TRBJ1-2,TRBV4-1,TRBD1,TGCGCCAGCAGCCATGTCCAACAGGGGGCGCGAGGCTACACCTTC,CASSHVQQGARGYTF
TRBJ2-1,TRBV7-2,NA,TGTGCCAGCAGCTTGACGGGGGTTGAGCAGTTCTTC,CASSLTGVEQFF
TRBJ1-6,TRBV6-5,NA,TGTGCCAGCAGTTACGGACCGCAGGGATATTCATCCCTCCACTTT,CASSYGPQGYSSLHF
TRBJ1-1,TRBV11-2,NA,TGTGCCAGCAGCTTAGCCGGGGGATGGATGAACACTGAAGCTTTCTTT,CASSLAGGWMNTEAFF
TRBJ2-1,TRBV4-1,NA,TGCGCCAGCAGCCTCGACCAAGGAGCTTACAATGAGCAGTTCTTC,CASSLDQGAYNEQFF
TRBJ2-6,TRBV2,NA,TGTGCCAGCAGTGAAGCTGCTTCTCCGGGAAGCTCTGGGGCCAACGTCCTGACTTTC,CASSEAASPGSSGANVLTF
TRBJ1-1,TRBV7-9,NA,TGTGCCAGCAGCTTTTCAGGGAACACTGAAGCTTTCTTT,CASSFSGNTEAFF
TRBJ2-1,TRBV7-3,TRBD2,TGTGCCAGCAGCTCTCGGACTAGCCCCACTGAGCAGTTCTTC,CASSSRTSPTEQFF
TRBJ2-3,TRBV6-6,TRBD2,TGTGCCACCTTGGGACTAGCGGGGGGAAACACAGATACGCAGTATTTT,CATLGLAGGNTDTQYF
TRBJ2-1,TRBV19,NA,TGTGCCAGTAGTATACGACAGGAGCAGTTCTTC,CASSIRQEQFF
TRBJ2-7,TRBV5-1,NA,TGCGCCAGCAGCTTTGACGGGAACTACGAGCAGTACTTC,CASSFDGNYEQYF
TRBJ2-7,TRBV7-6,TRBD1,TGTGCCAGCAGCTCTTTACCGGGACAGGCCTACGAGCAGTACTTC,CASSSLPGQAYEQYF
TRBJ2-1,TRBV10-3,NA,TGTGCCATCAGTAGCCAGCGGGAGCAGTTCTTC,CAISSQREQFF
TRBJ1-2,TRBV30,TRBD1,TGTGCCGGGACAGGGGTCCTCTATGGCTACACCTTC,CAGTGVLYGYTF
TRBJ2-7,TRBV5-4,NA,TGTGCCAGCAGCTTTGGGGCATCCTACGAGCAGTACTTC,CASSFGASYEQYF
TRBJ2-6,TRBV5-1,TRBD1,TGCGCCAGCAGTTATGGGACAGCAGACTCTGGGGCCAACGTCCTGACTTTC,CASSYGTADSGANVLTF
TRBJ1-1,TRBV15,NA,TGTGCCACCAGCAGAGAGGTAGGGGAGGTGACTGAAGCTTTCTTT,CATSREVGEVTEAFF
TRBJ1-4,TRBV18,NA,TGTGCCAGCTCACCCGCCGGGGGAAGGGAAAAACTGTTTTTT,CASSPAGGREKLFF
TRBJ1-2,TRBV7-2,NA,TGTGCCAGCAGCTTACTAGGACAGCGTACCACCTATGGCTACACCTTC,CASSLLGQRTTYGYTF
TRBJ2-7,TRBV5-1,NA,TGCGCCAGCAGCTTATCAGCGAGCTCCTACGAGCAGTACTTC,CASSLSASSYEQYF
TRBJ1-1,TRBV5-8,TRBD1,TGTGCCAGCAGCCACCGACAGGGAAGTTCTTTCTTT,CASSHRQGSSFF
TRBJ1-5,TRBV7-9,NA,TGTGCCAGCAGCTTCTCTGAGAGCAATCAGCCCCAGCATTTT,CASSFSESNQPQHF
TRBJ2-7,TRBV6-1,NA,TGTGCCAGCAGTGAAACAGGGGGGGACTCCTACGAGCAGTACTTC,CASSETGGDSYEQYF
TRBJ2-7,TRBV25-1,NA,TGTGCCAGCAGTGCCCGGGGTGCGTACGAGCAGTACTTC,CASSARGAYEQYF
TRBJ2-7,TRBV2,TRBD2,TGTGCCAGCACGAATAGCGGGGCGTCCCAGCAGTACTTC,CASTNSGASQQYF